A selection of T cell receptor beta chains follows, all from one sample in a study of blood T cell repertoires in COVID-19. Data came from immunoSEQ multiplex PCR; TCRdb stores just in-frame clones and leaves some out. The table records around 160,000 clones, 80% to 95% of them present only once. Material: peripheral blood. These TCRs come from a woman aged 55-70 years with COVID-19, enrolled during active disease. Each CDR3 is given with its conserved first and last residue. A D gene is named only where the DNA matches it firmly. Size values are once, few and many counts, or a class for expanded clones, and some rows have none.

j_call	clone_size	d_call	v_call	cdr3_aa	cdr3_nt
TRBJ1-2	-	-	TRBV5-5	CASSLDSTYYGYTF	TGTGCCAGCAGCTTGGACAGTACCTACTATGGCTACACCTTC
TRBJ2-1	few	TRBD2	TRBV14	CASSDQGLARDNEQFF	TGTGCCAGCAGCGATCAGGGACTAGCGAGGGACAATGAGCAGTTCTTC
TRBJ2-5	once	TRBD2	TRBV7-2	CASSLERGRQETQYF	TGTGCCAGCAGCTTAGAGCGGGGGCGACAAGAGACCCAGTACTTC
TRBJ2-7	-	TRBD2	TRBV29-1	CSVKGLAGNEQYF	TGCAGCGTTAAGGGACTAGCGGGGAACGAGCAGTACTTC
TRBJ2-5	-	-	TRBV5-4	CASSPLGGGGLPETQYF	TGTGCCAGCAGCCCCCTAGGGGGGGGCGGTCTTCCCGAAACCCAGTACTTC
TRBJ2-2	-	-	TRBV5-8	CASSRRGRPTGELFF	TGTGCCAGCAGCCGGAGGGGCAGGCCTACCGGGGAGCTGTTTTTT
TRBJ1-1	-	-	TRBV9	CASSVIAGKTFF	TGTGCCAGCAGCGTTATTGCAGGGAAGACTTTCTTT
TRBJ1-1	-	TRBD1	TRBV29-1	CSVEDPTDRDTEAFF	TGCAGCGTTGAAGATCCTACCGACAGGGACACTGAAGCTTTCTTT
TRBJ2-1	-	-	TRBV11-1	CASSLALGDNEQFF	TGTGCCAGCAGCTTAGCGCTAGGGGACAATGAGCAGTTCTTC
TRBJ1-6	-	-	TRBV7-9	CASSLGSLNSPLHF	TGTGCCAGCAGCTTAGGATCACTGAATTCACCCCTCCACTTT
TRBJ1-2	-	TRBD1	TRBV5-1	CASSLQGELAYGYTF	TGCGCCAGCAGCCTGCAGGGGGAGTTAGCTTATGGCTACACCTTC
TRBJ1-5	-	TRBD1	TRBV19	CASSTGTAYSNQPQHF	TGTGCCAGTAGTACTGGGACAGCCTATAGCAATCAGCCCCAGCATTTT
TRBJ2-7	-	TRBD1	TRBV9	CASSVATGGEQQYF	TGTGCCAGCAGCGTAGCAACAGGGGGCGAACAGCAGTACTTC
TRBJ1-1	-	-	TRBV3-1/TRBV3-2	CASSQGGAGVYTEAFF	TGTGCCAGCAGCCAAGGGGGCGCAGGGGTGTACACTGAAGCTTTCTTT
TRBJ1-1	-	TRBD1	TRBV5-1	CASSTSDRGEAFF	TGCGCCAGCAGCACCTCGGACAGGGGAGAAGCTTTCTTT
TRBJ2-5	once	TRBD2	TRBV3-1/TRBV3-2	CASSQAREAGGGETQYF	TGTGCCAGCAGCCAGGCCCGGGAGGCAGGCGGTGGGGAGACCCAGTACTTC
TRBJ2-5	-	-	TRBV7-2	CASSSRDHRAGGTQYF	TGTGCCAGCAGCTCCCGGGACCACAGGGCTGGGGGGACCCAGTACTTC
TRBJ2-2	-	-	TRBV12-3/TRBV12-4	CASSLLQVRELFF	TGTGCCAGCAGTTTACTGCAGGTCCGGGAGCTGTTTTTT
TRBJ1-1	once	-	TRBV12-3/TRBV12-4	CASSFGPKLEAFF	TGTGCCAGCAGTTTTGGCCCCAAATTAGAAGCTTTCTTT
TRBJ1-2	-	-	TRBV15	CATSRDARNYGYTF	TGTGCCACCAGCAGAGATGCCAGAAACTATGGCTACACCTTC
TRBJ1-1	-	-	TRBV20-1	CSASVSMRTEAFF	TGCAGTGCTAGTGTATCAATGAGGACTGAAGCTTTCTTT
TRBJ2-1	once	-	TRBV6-2/TRBV6-3	CASSYHYNEQFF	TGTGCCAGCAGTTATCACTACAATGAGCAGTTCTTC
TRBJ2-2	-	-	TRBV5-1	CASSSAAVRTGELFF	TGCGCCAGCAGCTCCGCTGCGGTCCGGACCGGGGAGCTGTTTTTT
TRBJ1-4	-	-	TRBV9	CASSVSREGEKLFF	TGTGCCAGCAGCGTAAGCAGGGAGGGCGAAAAACTGTTTTTT
TRBJ2-3	once	-	TRBV11-2	CASSFAAAADTQYF	TGTGCCAGCAGCTTTGCCGCGGCAGCTGATACGCAGTATTTT
TRBJ1-2	-	TRBD1	TRBV30	CAWSPPGQGAYGYTF	TGTGCCTGGAGTCCGCCGGGACAGGGGGCCTATGGCTACACCTTC
TRBJ1-3	-	-	TRBV6-2/TRBV6-3	CASSSPQGYTIYF	TGTGCCAGCAGTTCGCCACAGGGCTACACCATATATTTT
TRBJ1-3	-	-	TRBV29-1	CSVTSSGNTIYF	TGCAGCGTCACCAGCTCTGGAAACACCATATATTTT
TRBJ2-2	-	TRBD2	TRBV4-3	CASSQIAGTYGGELFF	TGCGCCAGCAGCCAAATAGCGGGGACCTACGGCGGGGAGCTGTTTTTT
TRBJ1-4	once	-	TRBV12-3/TRBV12-4	CASSFQEEGKLFF	TGTGCCAGCAGTTTTCAGGAGGAAGGAAAACTGTTTTTT
TRBJ1-2	few	-	TRBV6-5	CASSSTVNGYTF	TGTGCCAGCAGCTCGACAGTGAATGGCTACACCTTC
TRBJ1-2	-	TRBD1	TRBV27	CASSPRQGEIYGYTF	TGTGCCAGCAGTCCCCGACAGGGGGAGATCTATGGCTACACCTTC
TRBJ1-2	-	-	TRBV9	CASSDSGVGYTF	TGTGCCAGCAGCGACTCAGGGGTCGGCTACACCTTC
TRBJ1-6	-	TRBD1	TRBV4-1	CASSQEPPGGVNSPLHF	TGCGCCAGCAGCCAAGAACCTCCAGGGGGCGTTAATTCACCCCTCCACTTT
TRBJ1-4	-	-	TRBV30	CAWNGGRPWTATNEKLFF	TGTGCCTGGAACGGCGGGCGTCCCTGGACAGCAACTAATGAAAAACTGTTTTTT
TRBJ1-4	-	-	TRBV30	CAWMGQNEKLFF	TGTGCCTGGATGGGACAAAATGAAAAACTGTTTTTT